This T cell receptor (beta chain) emerged from a study of blood T cells in healthy people across ages. The overall study: Capture via template switching afforded approximately one barcoded beta molecule per two T cells.

The individuals who served as donors were healthy Caucasians living in Russia, aged about 6 to 100. Researchers isolated at least 7 million PBMCs per sample. Together with a sample-barcoded 5' primer, a J-beta primer mix was included in a second PCR lasting roughly 6 to 12 cycles. MiXCR, run by TCRdb on the 5' RACE reads, gives a single entry per CDR3 protein. The data show 710,000 or so distinct CDR3 sequences, approximately 21% seen once. Germline V CDR1 and CDR2: SEHNR, FQNEAQ (reference sequence). This CDR3 is built from 14 residues. The V end was cut by 4 bases, the J end by 0 bases, with 6 bases between. This clonotype was counted between two and nine times.

The rearrangement uses TRBV7-9 and TRBJ1-4; TRBD1 is a possible D gene (6 bases). This clonotype was sampled from a man aged 65 to 79 in good health. Sequencing was performed on blood. The CDR3 loop reads CASSYRATNEKLFF. For the CDR3, the DNA is TGTGCCAGCAGCTACAGGGCAACTAATGAAAAACTGTTTTTT.